A selection of T cell receptor beta chains follows, all from one sample in a study of T cells in Graves' hyperthyroidism and ophthalmopathy. TCRdb recomputed calls from the multiplex PCR reads with MiXCR, one row per CDR3 protein. The profile shows hundreds of thousands of distinct CDR3 sequences, around 38% of them singletons. Sequencing was carried out using blood. These receptors were obtained from a man between 18 and 29 years old with Graves' hyperthyroidism. Each CDR3 is given with its conserved first and last residue. The order of the fields is J gene, clone size, V gene, D gene, CDR3 protein, CDR3 DNA. The D gene is left open where the match is weak. A clone size is listed for some rows: how often the clone was seen (once, few, many), or a class if it is expanded.

TRBJ1-1 many TRBV2 - CASSEATMNTEAFF TGTGCCAGCAGTGAAGCGACGATGAACACTGAAGCTTTCTTT
TRBJ1-1 - TRBV25-1 - CASSEPQGPEAFF TGTGCCAGCAGTGAACCTCAGGGGCCAGAAGCTTTCTTT
TRBJ2-7 few TRBV3-1 - CASSQGDVAYEQYF TGTGCCAGCAGCCAGGGGGACGTCGCCTACGAGCAGTACTTC
TRBJ1-5 - TRBV15 - CATSLGPKGSGDQPQHF TGTGCCACCAGCTTGGGTCCCAAGGGGTCCGGGGATCAGCCCCAGCATTTT
TRBJ1-5 - TRBV19 - CASSLGSNKPQHF TGTGCCAGCAGCTTGGGGTCAAACAAGCCCCAGCATTTT
TRBJ1-1 - TRBV12-3/TRBV12-4 TRBD1 CASSSLTGARTEAFF TGTGCCAGCAGTTCACTGACAGGGGCTAGGACTGAAGCTTTCTTT
TRBJ1-2 many TRBV20-1 - CSATPYTF TGCAGTGCTACACCGTACACCTTC
TRBJ2-5 few TRBV4-3 TRBD1 CASSSHWGTGGETQYF TGCGCCAGCAGCTCTCACTGGGGGACAGGCGGAGAGACCCAGTACTTC
TRBJ1-3 - TRBV7-6 - CASSSSPGYKNTIYF TGTGCCAGCAGCTCCTCCCCGGGATATAAAAACACCATATATTTT
TRBJ1-5 many TRBV10-3 - CAISESQSNQPQHF TGTGCCATCAGTGAGTCTCAGAGCAATCAGCCCCAGCATTTT
TRBJ2-5 many TRBV25-1 TRBD2 CASSIAGGPQETQYF TGTGCCAGCAGTATAGCGGGGGGACCCCAAGAGACCCAGTACTTC
TRBJ1-1 many TRBV13 - CASSTISTGNTEAFF TGTGCCAGCAGCACCATCTCGACAGGGAACACTGAAGCTTTCTTT
TRBJ1-2 - TRBV10-3 - CAISEVGDDGYTF TGTGCCATCAGTGAGGTAGGGGACGATGGCTACACCTTC
TRBJ1-2 many TRBV10-3 - CAIFKGNGYTF TGTGCCATATTTAAGGGGAATGGCTACACCTTC
TRBJ1-2 many TRBV29-1 - CSVVRVRDGDYGYTF TGCAGCGTTGTGAGGGTTCGGGACGGGGACTATGGCTACACCTTC
TRBJ1-6 - TRBV9 - CASSVKGINSPLHF TGTGCCAGCAGCGTAAAAGGGATTAATTCACCCCTCCACTTT
TRBJ1-4 many TRBV15 - CATSRIISTNEKLFF TGTGCCACCAGCAGGATAATATCGACTAATGAAAAACTGTTTTTT
TRBJ2-2 - TRBV24-1 TRBD1 CATQGAYTGELFF TGTGCCACCCAGGGGGCGTACACCGGGGAGCTGTTTTTT
TRBJ2-5 many TRBV7-7 - CASSLAADEGETQYF TGTGCTAGCAGCTTAGCTGCGGATGAGGGAGAGACCCAGTACTTC
TRBJ2-7 - TRBV7-9 TRBD2 CASRQRGGRATYEQYF TGTGCCAGCAGACAACGGGGCGGGAGGGCGACCTACGAGCAGTACTTC
TRBJ2-7 few TRBV6-5 TRBD2 CASSYREGHKEQYF TGTGCCAGCAGTTACCGGGAGGGACATAAAGAGCAGTACTTC
TRBJ1-3 - TRBV4-3 - CASTQVAGAGNTIYF TGCGCCAGCACCCAGGTCGCGGGGGCCGGAAACACCATATATTTT
TRBJ1-2 - TRBV5-1 - CASREGSGYGYTF TGCGCCAGCAGGGAGGGATCGGGTTACGGCTACACCTTC
TRBJ1-6 - TRBV10-3 - CAISETGFPNSPLHF TGTGCCATCAGTGAGACAGGGTTTCCAAATTCACCCCTCCACTTT
TRBJ2-7 few TRBV11-2 - CASSLGWRGPYEQYF TGTGCCAGCAGCTTAGGGTGGCGGGGCCCCTACGAGCAGTACTTC
TRBJ1-6 many TRBV13 TRBD1 CASSNDRVDSPLHF TGTGCCAGCAGCAACGACAGGGTCGATTCACCCCTCCACTTT
TRBJ2-5 - TRBV4-1 TRBD1 CASSQNPSGTAQETQYF TGCGCCAGCAGCCAAAACCCCTCCGGGACAGCGCAAGAGACCCAGTACTTC
TRBJ1-1 many TRBV20-1 TRBD1 CSARDGDRGTEAFF TGCAGTGCTAGAGATGGGGACAGGGGCACTGAAGCTTTCTTT
TRBJ1-2 - TRBV11-1 TRBD1 CASTPGQDYGYTF TGTGCCAGCACCCCAGGACAGGACTATGGCTACACCTTC
TRBJ1-1 many TRBV7-9 - CASSDSGYTEAFF TGTGCCAGCAGCGACTCAGGGTACACTGAAGCTTTCTTT
TRBJ1-5 - TRBV24-1 - CATSDLSRNQPQHF TGTGCCACCAGTGATTTAAGTAGGAATCAGCCCCAGCATTTT
TRBJ2-5 few TRBV7-3 - CASSLIGEGETQYF TGTGCCAGCAGCTTGATAGGCGAAGGGGAGACCCAGTACTTC
TRBJ1-2 few TRBV7-9 - CASSLFGGTNYGYTF TGTGCCAGCAGCTTATTTGGGGGGACCAACTATGGCTACACCTTC
TRBJ2-7 - TRBV5-6 - CASSTYSLAVYEQYF TGTGCCAGCAGCACCTATTCGCTAGCAGTCTACGAGCAGTACTTC
TRBJ2-7 - TRBV25-1 TRBD2 CASSIAGAAPYEQYF TGTGCCAGCAGCATAGCGGGGGCAGCCCCCTACGAGCAGTACTTC
TRBJ1-5 - TRBV12-3/TRBV12-4 TRBD1 CASRRDSSLNQPQHF TGTGCCAGCAGACGGGACAGTAGTCTAAATCAGCCCCAGCATTTT
TRBJ2-7 - TRBV10-3 - CAISEQGYGEQYF TGTGCCATCAGTGAACAGGGCTACGGCGAGCAGTACTTC
TRBJ1-1 many TRBV10-2 - CASSRGGGSEAFF TGCGCCAGCAGCCGCGGGGGCGGGAGTGAAGCTTTCTTT
TRBJ1-6 - TRBV4-1 TRBD1 CASSHSRDRGNSPLHF TGCGCCAGCAGCCACTCCCGGGACAGAGGGAATTCACCCCTCCACTTT
TRBJ1-1 - TRBV29-1 - CSSYRGSNTEAFF TGCAGCAGTTACCGGGGGTCGAACACTGAAGCTTTCTTT
TRBJ2-7 - TRBV7-9 TRBD2 CASSFHSSGSYEQYF TGTGCCAGCAGCTTCCACTCTAGCGGTTCCTACGAGCAGTACTTC
TRBJ2-7 - TRBV7-9 TRBD1 CASSRITRDRGSYEQYF TGTGCCAGCAGCCGAATTACCCGGGACAGGGGTTCCTACGAGCAGTACTTC
TRBJ2-5 - TRBV5-5 TRBD2 CASSLEGGPLETQYF TGCGCCAGCAGCTTGGAGGGAGGGCCCTTAGAGACCCAGTACTTC
TRBJ1-1 - TRBV15 - CATSRDRGAKSEAFF TGTGCCACCAGCAGAGATCGTGGGGCCAAGTCTGAAGCTTTCTTT
TRBJ2-5 - TRBV5-1 - CASSWDVQETQYF TGCGCCAGCAGCTGGGACGTACAAGAGACCCAGTACTTC
TRBJ1-4 once TRBV29-1 - CSVVMAAEKLFF TGCAGCGTTGTTATGGCCGCTGAAAAACTGTTTTTT
TRBJ1-1 - TRBV7-2 TRBD1 CASSSAGGNEAFF TGTGCCAGCAGCTCGGCAGGGGGCAATGAAGCTTTCTTT
TRBJ1-2 few TRBV7-9 TRBD1 CASKRIATGGSNYGYTF TGTGCCAGCAAACGTATAGCGACAGGGGGCTCGAACTATGGCTACACCTTC
TRBJ1-5 - TRBV19 TRBD1 CACGNRGGPNQPQHF TGTGCCTGTGGTAACAGGGGGGGGCCAAATCAGCCCCAGCATTTT
TRBJ1-1 many TRBV7-2 TRBD1 CASSPTGQSMNTEAFF TGTGCCAGCAGCCCTACGGGACAGAGCATGAACACTGAAGCTTTCTTT
TRBJ1-2 many TRBV2 TRBD1 CASSGGTGPNYGYTF TGTGCCAGCAGTGGCGGGACAGGGCCTAACTATGGCTACACCTTC
TRBJ1-1 once TRBV25-1 - CASSDYLGLKTEAFF TGTGCCAGCAGTGATTATCTGGGATTGAAGACTGAAGCTTTCTTT
TRBJ1-5 - TRBV5-1 - CASSLGTGLDNQPQHF TGCGCCAGCAGCTTGGGAACAGGGCTAGATAATCAGCCCCAGCATTTT
TRBJ1-4 - TRBV2 - CASSVGREKLFF TGTGCCAGCAGCGTAGGGCGGGAAAAACTGTTTTTT